The 21 T cell receptor beta chains below all came from one sample that was sequenced in a study of T cell clonality in common variable immunodeficiency. Study-wide results and limits: Fewer deletions and N-nucleotide insertions were reportedly seen in common variable immunodeficiency TCR beta sequences.

The antigens of these receptors remain unknown. Assay: immunoSEQ multiplex PCR; the TCRdb copy retains only in-frame clones and omits some. This repertoire holds 35,000 or so clones, and none appear only once. Sequencing was done on a sample of peripheral blood mononuclear cells. The origin of the receptors is a human donor with common variable immunodeficiency.

As regards this clone: The read falls 3 residues short of the CDR3 end, and the missing part is taken from the germline J gene. V is TRBV2 and J is TRBJ1-2, with 8 bases matching TRBD1. Germline V gene data show CDR1 as SNHLY and CDR2 as FYNNEI. V gave up 6 bases and J gave up 4 bases; unmatched junction bases: 7. The CDR3 extends over 14 amino acids. The covered CDR3 bases are TGTGCCAGCAGGGGACAGGTTTCTGGCTATGGC. Its translation is CASRGQVSGYG. The whole CDR3 protein reads CASRGQVSGYGYTF.

On this clone itself: Coverage ceases 3 residues before the CDR3 finishes, and the germline J gene fills in the end. The chain has TRBV19 and TRBJ1-6; D perhaps matches TRBD1 (5 bases). CDR3 length equals 16 residues. V was pared by 5 bases and J by 4 bases, with 15 bases between. CDR1 is LNHDA and CDR2 is SQIVND in the germline V gene (reference sequence). CDR3 DNA (partial): TGTGCCAGTAGTCTCCGGGAGGGGCCATATAATTCACCC. Amino acid sequence: CASSLREGPYNSP. The CDR3 in its entirety is CASSLREGPYNSPLHF.

Regarding this clone: The CDR3 end falls 3 residues outside the read, so it is completed with the germline J gene. V and J are TRBV19 and TRBJ2-1, with 9 bases that match TRBD2. The ends lost 3 bases at V and 4 bases at J; junction bases unmatched: 7. Looked up from germline, CDR1 is LNHDA and CDR2 is SQIVND (reference sequence). The CDR3 runs 16 residues. CDR3 residues: CASSIPAGGIYNEQFF. The covered CDR3 bases are TGTGCCAGTAGTATCCCAGCGGGGGGAATATACAATGAG.

Details on this clone: The sequence runs out 3 residues before the end of the CDR3; the remainder is reconstructed from the germline J gene. This chain joins TRBV23-1 and TRBJ2-5, with D perhaps matching TRBD1 (6 bases). TRBV23-1 is labeled an ORF, and its function is uncertain. The V and J ends lost 2 bases and 0 bases respectively, with 7 bases between them. This CDR3 contains 14 residues. The CDR3 here is CASSQGQNQETQYF. The covered CDR3 bases are TGCGCCAGCAGTCAAGGACAGAACCAAGAGACC.

Worth noting for this clone: The read falls 3 residues short of the CDR3 end, and the missing part is taken from the germline J gene. V is TRBV19 and J is TRBJ2-7; no reliable D call. CDR3 length: 14 residues. Between the trimmed V and J ends, which lost 3 bases and 0 bases, there was a span of 9 bases. Germline CDR1 reads LNHDA; CDR2 reads SQIVND (reference sequence). The sequenced CDR3 bases are TGTGCCAGTAGTATGAAACCTAGCTCCTACGAG. It codes for CASSMKPSSYE. The whole CDR3 reads CASSMKPSSYEQYF.

This clone was picked up many times. The CDR3 is cut off 3 residues early in the read; its end comes from the germline J gene. This chain links TRBV29-1 with TRBJ1-2; TRBD1 aligns across 9 bases. The CDR3 is 13 amino acids. With V trimmed by 6 bases and J by 2 bases, 4 bases remained unmatched. Germline-derived CDR1 and CDR2 are SQVTM and ANQGSEA. The sequenced CDR3 bases are TGCAGCGTATGGACAGGGGACAACTATGGC. Translated, it gives CSVWTGDNYG. The whole CDR3 is CSVWTGDNYGYTF.

This clone was found a few times. Read sequence stops 3 residues before the CDR3 end, and the germline J gene provides the missing end. The chain couples TRBV19 to TRBJ1-1, with D possibly being TRBD1 (6 bases). Trimming removed 8 bases at V and 0 bases at J, with 10 bases between. Per the germline V gene, CDR1 is LNHDA and CDR2 is SQIVND (reference sequence). There are 13 residues in the CDR3. The CDR3 sequence is CASRQVMNTEAFF. Incomplete CDR3 DNA: TGTGCCAGTCGACAGGTCATGAACACTGAA.

About this clone itself: Sequencing ends 3 residues short of the CDR3 end; the germline J gene provides the rest. The chain is built from TRBV5-5 and TRBJ2-7; 9 nucleotides match TRBD1. V trimming: 4 bases; J trimming: 0 bases; junction bases outside the gene matches: 2. The CDR3 runs 14 residues. Germline V gene sequence: CDR1 SGHKS, CDR2 YYEKEE (reference sequence). The CDR3 sequence is CASSPTGGSYEQYF. The DNA read from the CDR3 is TGTGCCAGCAGCCCGACAGGGGGCTCCTACGAG.

A note on this clone: The read ends 3 residues early relative to the CDR3; the germline J gene fills the gap. This chain uses TRBV2 with TRBJ1-2; D perhaps matches TRBD1 (5 bases). V shed 2 bases and J shed 5 bases, with 15 bases lying between them. The germline gives CDR1 SNHLY, CDR2 FYNNEI. CDR3 size: 15 residues. CDR3 DNA, as far as it was read: TGTGCCAGCAGTGAACCAGGGATCGAGAGATATGGC. Protein: CASSEPGIERYG. The whole CDR3 region reads CASSEPGIERYGYTF.

There are many counts of this clone. The CDR3 goes on 3 residues after the read ends, and that part is filled in from the germline J gene. The chain employs TRBV30 and TRBJ1-2; the D gene is possibly TRBD1 (5 bases). The germline gives CDR1 GTSNPN, CDR2 SVGIG (reference sequence). The CDR3 has 13 amino acids. Trimming took 4 bases from V and 3 from J, leaving 12 bases between them. CDR3 DNA (partial): TGTGCCTGGACCCAGGGTGGGGACTATGGC. Its translation is CAWTQGGDYG. The whole CDR3 sequence is CAWTQGGDYGYTF.

This clone occurred a few times. The junction differs from germline at one of its ends, possibly a read error. From the germline J gene comes the end of the CDR3, since the read stops 3 residues before it. J is TRBJ1-6 and V is TRBV7-9; D is possibly TRBD1 (6 bases). Germline CDR1 is SEHNR and CDR2 is FQNEAQ (reference sequence). This CDR3 comprises 13 residues. The DNA read from the CDR3 is TGTTCCACCTCGACAGGTTATAAGTCACCC. Translating it yields CSTSTGYKSP. The whole CDR3 reads CSTSTGYKSPLHF.

This clone was counted many times. The sequenced part of the CDR3 DNA is TGCGCCAGCTCCCTGGAACAGGGGCGAAACTATGGC. It specifies CASSLEQGRNYG. The CDR3 as a whole reads CASSLEQGRNYGYTF. The J gene is TRBJ1-2, the V gene TRBV5-1; 7 nucleotides line up with TRBD1. The read terminates 3 residues ahead of where the CDR3 ends, so the germline J gene completes it. The CDR3 contains 15 residues. Germline lookup yields CDR1 SGHRS and CDR2 YFSETQ. After removal of 7 bases from V and 2 bases from J, the junction contained 11 bases not matched to a gene.

This clone has a count of ten or more. The CDR3 end falls 3 residues outside the read, so it is completed with the germline J gene. This chain connects TRBV18 to TRBJ2-3; D possibly corresponds to TRBD1 (5 bases). This CDR3 spans 15 amino acids. V was shortened by 6 bases and J by 2 bases, with 15 bases between the two germline ends. CDR1 is KGHSH and CDR2 is LQKENI in the germline V gene. CDR3: CASSERDSFTDTQYF. CDR3 DNA, as far as it was read: TGTGCCAGCTCCGAACGCGACAGTTTCACAGATACG.

At least ten counts were recorded for this clone. The read terminates 3 residues before the CDR3 end, so the remaining end is supplied by the germline J gene. The chain carries TRBV30 and TRBJ1-1; 7 bases align to TRBD1. CDR1 GTSNPN and CDR2 SVGIG come from the germline V gene (reference sequence). The ends lost 7 bases at V and 1 base at J; junction bases unmatched: 6. The CDR3 covers 13 residues. The covered CDR3 bases are TGTGCCTCCAGACAGGGCTCGAACACTGAA. Protein: CASRQGSNTE. The full CDR3 sequence reads CASRQGSNTEAFF.

This clone has at least ten counts. The CDR3 extends 3 residues past the end of the read, so its final part is completed from the germline J gene. This chain joins TRBV20-1 and TRBJ1-2; D remains unclear. V was pared by 3 bases and J by 7 bases, with 21 bases between. CDR3 length: 15 amino acids. CDR1 and CDR2 (germline): DFQATT, SNEGSKA (reference sequence). The CDR3 spells CSASSPRGRVSGYTF. The DNA read from the CDR3 is TGCAGTGCTAGTTCCCCGCGGGGAAGAGTAAGTGGC.

With respect to this clone: The read ends 3 residues early relative to the CDR3; the germline J gene fills the gap. The rearrangement links TRBV7-9 to TRBJ2-7; D may be TRBD2 (6 bases). CDR3 length: 15 amino acids. CDR1 and CDR2 (germline): SEHNR, FQNEAQ (reference sequence). With 4 bases removed from V and 1 base from J, the gap between germline ends came to 14 bases. Incomplete CDR3 DNA: TGTGCCAGCAGCTCCCCGGAGGAGGGGTCCTACGAG. Residues: CASSSPEEGSYE. The full-length CDR3 reads as CASSSPEEGSYEQYF.

This clone was found many times. The missing CDR3 end, 3 residues past where the read stops, is filled in from the germline J gene. The rearrangement joins TRBV29-1 to TRBJ1-6; TRBD1 matches at 11 bases. CDR3 length: 14 amino acids. The V and J ends lost 7 bases and 8 bases, in that order; junction bases with no gene match: 7. Per germline, CDR1 SQVTM and CDR2 ANQGSEA. Incomplete CDR3 DNA: TGCAGCGCTCGGACAGGGGGCAGGGATTCACCC. Amino acids: CSARTGGRDSP. The CDR3 in its entirety is CSARTGGRDSPLHF.

This clone was detected ten times or more. The sequence runs out 3 residues before the end of the CDR3; the remainder is reconstructed from the germline J gene. The chain couples TRBV2 to TRBJ2-5, with 10 bases aligning to TRBD1. The CDR3 sequence is 15 residues long. Germline V gene sequence: CDR1 SNHLY, CDR2 FYNNEI. V lost 5 bases to trimming and J lost 7 bases; unmatched junction nucleotides: 10. The CDR3 is CASSTGQGVSGTQYF. The part of the CDR3 DNA that was read is TGTGCCAGCAGTACAGGACAGGGGGTTTCGGGGACC.

In its sample, this clone was seen a few times. The sequenced fragment ends 3 residues before the CDR3 boundary, so the rest is inferred from the germline J gene. This chain links TRBV19 with TRBJ2-7; 9 bases are shared with TRBD1. This CDR3 spans 15 amino acids. The V segment lost 5 bases and the J segment 3 bases; nucleotides outside the gene matches: 8. The germline V gene encodes CDR1 LNHDA and CDR2 SQIVND (reference sequence). The sequenced CDR3 bases are TGTGCCAGTAGTGCCGGGACGGGACAGGGCTACGAG. Translation gives CASSAGTGQGYE. The CDR3 in full is CASSAGTGQGYEQYF.

Incomplete CDR3 DNA: TGTGCCAGCAGCTCAATGCCGGGGGGCGAG. Encoded protein: CASSSMPGGE. The entire CDR3 reads CASSSMPGGEQYF. The rearrangement joins TRBV7-9 to TRBJ2-7; 7 bases are shared with TRBD2. With the read ending 3 residues before the CDR3 end, the germline J gene is used to fill in that end. The germline V gene encodes CDR1 SEHNR and CDR2 FQNEAQ (reference sequence). V trimming: 4 bases; J trimming: 6 bases; junction bases outside the gene matches: 6. The CDR3 length is 13 residues. The full variable domain, with the rest looked up from reference TRBV7-9 and TRBJ2-7, is DTGVSQNPRHKITKRGQNVTFRCDPISEHNRLYWYRQTLGQGPEFLTYFQNEAQLEKSRLLSDRFSAERPKGSFSTLEIQRTEQGDSAMYLCASSSMPGGEQYFGPGTRLTVT.

To note about this clone: Read coverage stops 3 residues before the CDR3 terminus; the germline J gene supplies the remainder. This chain joins TRBV6-1 and TRBJ2-5, with 8 bases identical to TRBD1. Germline CDR1 reads MNHNS; CDR2 reads SASEGT. V trimming: 0 bases; J trimming: 4 bases; junction bases outside the gene matches: 7. The CDR3 loop spans 16 amino acids. CDR3 bases read: TGTGCCAGCAGTGAAGCGGCAGGGGGCTGGGTAGAGACC. Protein: CASSEAAGGWVET. From start to end, the CDR3 is CASSEAAGGWVETQYF.